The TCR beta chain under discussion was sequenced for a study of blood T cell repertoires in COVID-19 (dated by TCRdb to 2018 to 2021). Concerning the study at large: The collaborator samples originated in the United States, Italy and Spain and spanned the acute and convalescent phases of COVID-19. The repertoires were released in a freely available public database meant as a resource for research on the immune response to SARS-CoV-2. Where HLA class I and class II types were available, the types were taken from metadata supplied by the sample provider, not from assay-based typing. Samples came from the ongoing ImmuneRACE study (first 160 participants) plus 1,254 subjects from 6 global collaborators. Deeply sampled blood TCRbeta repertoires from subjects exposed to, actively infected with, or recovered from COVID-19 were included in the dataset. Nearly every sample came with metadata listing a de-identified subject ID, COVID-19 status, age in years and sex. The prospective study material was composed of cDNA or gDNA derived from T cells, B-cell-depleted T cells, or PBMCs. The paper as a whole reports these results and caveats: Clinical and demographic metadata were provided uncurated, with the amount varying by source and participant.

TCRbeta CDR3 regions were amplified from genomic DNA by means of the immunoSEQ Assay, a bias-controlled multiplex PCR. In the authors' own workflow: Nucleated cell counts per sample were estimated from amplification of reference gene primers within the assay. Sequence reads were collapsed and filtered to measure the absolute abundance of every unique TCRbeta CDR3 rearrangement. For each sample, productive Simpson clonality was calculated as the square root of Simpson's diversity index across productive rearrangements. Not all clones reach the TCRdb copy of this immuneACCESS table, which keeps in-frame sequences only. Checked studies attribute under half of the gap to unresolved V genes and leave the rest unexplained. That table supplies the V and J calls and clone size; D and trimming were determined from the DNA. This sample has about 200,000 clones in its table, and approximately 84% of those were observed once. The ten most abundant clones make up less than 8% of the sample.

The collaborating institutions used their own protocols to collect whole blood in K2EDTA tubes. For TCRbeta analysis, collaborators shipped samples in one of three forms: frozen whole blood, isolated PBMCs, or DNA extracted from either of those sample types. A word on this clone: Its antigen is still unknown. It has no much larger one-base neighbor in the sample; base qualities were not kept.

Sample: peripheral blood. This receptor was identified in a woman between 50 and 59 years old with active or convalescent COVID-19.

CDR3 reads: CASSLQGGETEAFF. The DNA sequence reads TGCGCCAGCAGCTTGCAGGGAGGGGAAACTGAAGCTTTCTTT. The chain is assembled from TRBV5-1 and TRBJ1-1; the D gene is perhaps TRBD1, from 5 matching bases. Based on the germline V gene, the CDR1 and CDR2 sequences are SGHRS and YFSETQ. The V end loses 1 base and the J end loses 5 bases, and a stretch of 12 bases separates them. The CDR3, cysteine through phenylalanine, is 14 amino acids long. Of the read, only the CDR3 DNA is kept; its 42 bases are in frame from base 1.